This T cell receptor beta chain was observed in a study of T cells expressing NK-cell markers. For the study at large: Beta-chain profiling covered CD3+CD56+NKG2C+, CD3+CD56+NKG2C- and CD3+CD56-NKG2C+ sorted subsets. Within the sequenced cohort of eight donors, seven exhibited HCMV seropositivity and one was seronegative.

CDR1 and CDR2 (germline): GTSNPN, SVGIG (reference sequence). The CDR3 consists of 15 residues. TCRdb reprocessed the 5' RACE reads, keeping one entry per CDR3 protein, no DNA. The repertoire table contains about 550,000 distinct CDR3 sequences. Study findings and constraints: Whether expanded NKG2C-expressing T cell clones recognize HCMV is unknown. Top CD8+ clonotypes included the dominant CD3+CD56+NKG2C+ clonotypes in several donors.

Comments on this clonotype: The antigen is not known.

The source is a man aged 18 to 35 in good health. The V gene is TRBV30, the J gene TRBJ2-4. The source material was blood T cells: a sorted CD56 or NKG2C T cell subset, CD4+ or CD8+ T cells, or bulk PBMC T cells (not recorded which). CDR3 region: CAWSDPPMAKNIQYF.